These 2 T cell receptor beta chains originate from one sample sequenced in a study of T-cell memory formation after mild COVID-19. TCRdb re-called the 5' RACE reads with MiXCR, one entry per CDR3 protein. The sample holds roughly 150,000 distinct CDR3 sequences; more than 13% are singletons and the top ten take 25% to 30%. The source material was PBMCs or a T cell subset sorted from them (not recorded which). Receptors were obtained from an adult woman who had mild COVID-19 (a few samples of this study predate the infection). Cell type and time point are not known.

This clonotype showed up many times. The chain recombines TRBV7-9 with TRBJ2-7; unclear D gene. From germline, CDR1 is SEHNR and CDR2 FQNEAQ (reference sequence). V was trimmed by 0 bases and J by 5 bases, leaving 5 bases between them. The CDR3 totals 12 residues. The CDR3 region is CASSLAIDEQYF. The DNA for the CDR3 is TGTGCCAGCAGCTTAGCGATCGACGAGCAGTACTTC.

The table lists this clonotype with a few counts. The chain joins TRBV24-1 to TRBJ2-1, with 16 bases fitting TRBD2. The CDR3 is made up of 18 amino acids. The V and J ends lost 5 bases and 9 bases, in that order; junction bases with no gene match: 12. Germline assignment: CDR1 KGHDR and CDR2 SFDVKD. As DNA, the CDR3 is TGTGCCACCAGTGGCCCCGGGGGACTAGCGGGAGGGTTCTTTGAGCAGTTCTTC. Its translation: CATSGPGGLAGGFFEQFF.